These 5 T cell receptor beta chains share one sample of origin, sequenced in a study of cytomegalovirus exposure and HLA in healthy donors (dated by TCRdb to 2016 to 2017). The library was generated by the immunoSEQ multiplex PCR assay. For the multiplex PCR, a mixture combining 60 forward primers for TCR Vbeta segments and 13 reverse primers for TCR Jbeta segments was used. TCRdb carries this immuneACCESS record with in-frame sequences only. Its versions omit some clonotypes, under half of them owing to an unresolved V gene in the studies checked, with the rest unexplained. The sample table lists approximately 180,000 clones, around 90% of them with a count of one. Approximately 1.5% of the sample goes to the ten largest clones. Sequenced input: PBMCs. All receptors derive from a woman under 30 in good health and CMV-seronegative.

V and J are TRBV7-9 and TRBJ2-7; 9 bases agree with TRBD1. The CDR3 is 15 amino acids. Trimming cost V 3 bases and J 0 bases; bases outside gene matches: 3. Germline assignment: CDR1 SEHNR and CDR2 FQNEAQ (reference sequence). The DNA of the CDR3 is TGTGCCAGCAGCTTTCCGACAGGGGGCTCCTACGAGCAGTACTTC. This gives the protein CASSFPTGGSYEQYF.

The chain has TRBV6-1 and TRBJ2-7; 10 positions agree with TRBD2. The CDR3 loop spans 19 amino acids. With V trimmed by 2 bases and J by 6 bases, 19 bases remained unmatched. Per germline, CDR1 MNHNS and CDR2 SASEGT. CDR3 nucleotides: TGTGCCAGCAGTGAATACTACGGGACTAGCGTATCTGGAACTCGCGAGCAGTACTTC. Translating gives CASSEYYGTSVSGTREQYF.

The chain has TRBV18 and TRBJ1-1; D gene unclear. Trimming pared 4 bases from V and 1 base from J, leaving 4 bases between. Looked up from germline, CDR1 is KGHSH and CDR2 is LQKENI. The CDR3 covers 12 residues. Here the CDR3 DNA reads TGTGCCAGCTCACGGGCGAACACTGAAGCTTTCTTT. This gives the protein CASSRANTEAFF.

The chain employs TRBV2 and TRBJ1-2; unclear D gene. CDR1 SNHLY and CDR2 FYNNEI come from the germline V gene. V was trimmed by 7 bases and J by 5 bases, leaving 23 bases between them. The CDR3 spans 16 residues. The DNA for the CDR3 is TGTGCCAGCAAATTGGACTACGTGGACGAAATTTATGGCTACACCTTC. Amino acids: CASKLDYVDEIYGYTF.

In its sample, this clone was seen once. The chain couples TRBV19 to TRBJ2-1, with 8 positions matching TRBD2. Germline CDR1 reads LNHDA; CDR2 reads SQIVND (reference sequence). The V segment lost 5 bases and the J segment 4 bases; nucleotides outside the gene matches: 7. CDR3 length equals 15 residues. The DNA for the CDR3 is TGTGCCAGTAGTCTCCTAGCGGGCCTATACAATGAGCAGTTCTTC. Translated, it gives CASSLLAGLYNEQFF.